This is a list of T cell receptor beta chains from one sample in a study of radiotherapy plus CTLA-4 blockade in lung cancer. The table came from immunoSEQ multiplex PCR; TCRdb's copy has only in-frame clones and leaves some out. The data show around 78,000 clones, about 79% seen once. The sample here was peripheral blood, taken from a patient treated with radiotherapy plus ipilimumab. The receptor set was obtained from a human donor with non-small cell lung cancer who had a partial response to radiotherapy plus ipilimumab. Some clones in this sample may be carry-over from other donors' samples. CDR3s include the opening cysteine and the closing phenylalanine or tryptophan. D genes are given only for firm matches. The size of a clone is reported for some rows only, either as once, few or many, or as a class for expanded clones.

v_gene,j_gene,d_gene,abundance,CDR3nt,CDR3aa
TRBV7-9,TRBJ1-6,NA,NA,TGTGCCAGCAGCTTATCCGAGAGCTCCTATAATTCACCCCTCCACTTT,CASSLSESSYNSPLHF
TRBV5-1,TRBJ2-5,TRBD1,NA,TGCGCCAGCAGCTGGGACAGAGCCCAAGAGACCCAGTACTTC,CASSWDRAQETQYF
TRBV19,TRBJ2-1,NA,NA,TGTGCCAGTAGTATAAAAAGAGCGGGCGTTAACAATGAGCAGTTCTTC,CASSIKRAGVNNEQFF
TRBV4-2,TRBJ1-4,NA,NA,TGTGCCAGCAGCCAACAGCACAGGGCTTTGGGTGAAAAACTGTTTTTT,CASSQQHRALGEKLFF
TRBV7-6,TRBJ2-7,TRBD2,NA,TGTGCCAGCAGCTTATGGCGCAACGGGGAGACTAGCGGGTACGAGCAGTGCTTC,CASSLWRNGETSGYEQCF
TRBV2,TRBJ1-2,TRBD1,NA,TGTGCCAGCAGTTCACAGGGGAACTATGGCTACACCTTC,CASSSQGNYGYTF
TRBV19,TRBJ1-1,NA,NA,TGTGCCAGTAGTATAGGTTGGCAGGGGCCTGAAGCTTTCTTT,CASSIGWQGPEAFF
TRBV4-1,TRBJ1-5,NA,once,TGCGCCAGCAGCCAAGTTCTTCGGAGCAATCAGCCCCAGCATTTT,CASSQVLRSNQPQHF
TRBV5-4,TRBJ1-4,NA,NA,TGTGCCAGCAGCTTAACATTTGGGAATACTAGGGAAAAACTGTTTTTT,CASSLTFGNTREKLFF
TRBV14,TRBJ2-2,TRBD2,NA,TGTGCCAGCAGTCGACTAGCAGCGGGGGAGCTGTTTTTT,CASSRLAAGELFF
TRBV28,TRBJ2-3,NA,NA,TGTGCCAGCAGTTCCGCCACCGCCGGGGGCACAGATACGCAGTATTTT,CASSSATAGGTDTQYF
TRBV6-5,TRBJ1-5,NA,NA,TGTGCCAGCAGTACGGACACCACACGGCCCCAGCATTTT,CASSTDTTRPQHF
TRBV7-9,TRBJ2-7,TRBD2,NA,TGTGCCAGCAGCCATAGCGGGAATATCTACGAGCAGTACTTC,CASSHSGNIYEQYF
TRBV6-6,TRBJ2-7,NA,NA,TGTGCCAGCAGCGCGATCGACTCCTACGAGCAGTACTTC,CASSAIDSYEQYF
TRBV19,TRBJ2-3,NA,NA,TGTGCCAGTAAGGCCGGGAGCCCTCCACTTAGCACAGATACGCAGTATTTT,CASKAGSPPLSTDTQYF
TRBV25-1,TRBJ2-5,NA,NA,TGTGCCAGCAGCGAGTGGGGCGGAGAGACCCAGTACTTC,CASSEWGGETQYF
TRBV7-9,TRBJ2-2,NA,NA,TGTGCCAGCAGCTTCGGGGGCACCGGGGAGCTGTTTTTT,CASSFGGTGELFF
TRBV7-8,TRBJ1-1,TRBD1,NA,TGTGCCAGCAGACGGACAGGGGAGGGGACTGAAGCTTTCTTT,CASRRTGEGTEAFF
TRBV6-5,TRBJ2-5,TRBD2,NA,TGTGCCAGCAGCCCCGTTACTAGCGGACAAGAGACCCAGTACTTC,CASSPVTSGQETQYF
TRBV4-1,TRBJ2-3,TRBD2,NA,TGCGCCAGCAGCCTGACTGGGACTAGGGGCACAGATACGCAGTATTTT,CASSLTGTRGTDTQYF
TRBV18,TRBJ2-7,TRBD2,NA,TGTGCAGCGGGGGGCTCATCCTACGAGCAGTACTTC,CAAGGSSYEQYF